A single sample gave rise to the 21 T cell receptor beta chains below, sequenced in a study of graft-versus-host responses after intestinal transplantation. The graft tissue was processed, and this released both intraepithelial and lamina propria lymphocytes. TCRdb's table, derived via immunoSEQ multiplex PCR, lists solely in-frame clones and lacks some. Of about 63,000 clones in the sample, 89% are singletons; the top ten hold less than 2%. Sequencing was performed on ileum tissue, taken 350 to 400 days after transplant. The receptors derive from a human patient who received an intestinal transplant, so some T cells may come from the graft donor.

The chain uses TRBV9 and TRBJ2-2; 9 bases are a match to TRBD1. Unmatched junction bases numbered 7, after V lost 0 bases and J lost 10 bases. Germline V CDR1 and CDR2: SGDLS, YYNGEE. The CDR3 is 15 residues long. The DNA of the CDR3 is TGTGCCAGCAGCGTAGCGGGACAGGGCGACGTGGAGCTGTTTTTT. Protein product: CASSVAGQGDVELFF.

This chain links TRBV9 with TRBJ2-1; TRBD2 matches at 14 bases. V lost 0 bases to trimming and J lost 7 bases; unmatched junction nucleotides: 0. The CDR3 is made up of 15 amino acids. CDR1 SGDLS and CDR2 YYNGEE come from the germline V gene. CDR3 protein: CASSVGLAGGNEQFF. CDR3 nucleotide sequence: TGTGCCAGCAGCGTAGGACTAGCGGGGGGGAATGAGCAGTTCTTC. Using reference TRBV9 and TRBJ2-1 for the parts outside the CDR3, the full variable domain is DSGVTQTPKHLITATGQRVTLRCSPRSGDLSVYWYQQSLDQGLQFLIQYYNGEERAKGNILERFSAQQFPDLHSELNLSSLELGDSALYFCASSVGLAGGNEQFFGPGTRLTVL.

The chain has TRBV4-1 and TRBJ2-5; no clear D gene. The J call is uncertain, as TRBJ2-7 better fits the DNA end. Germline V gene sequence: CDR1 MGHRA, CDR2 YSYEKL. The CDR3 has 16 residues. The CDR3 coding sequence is TGCGCCAGCAGCCAAGAAGGACCCTCTGTGAACTACGAGCAGTACTTC. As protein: CASSQEGPSVNYEQYF.

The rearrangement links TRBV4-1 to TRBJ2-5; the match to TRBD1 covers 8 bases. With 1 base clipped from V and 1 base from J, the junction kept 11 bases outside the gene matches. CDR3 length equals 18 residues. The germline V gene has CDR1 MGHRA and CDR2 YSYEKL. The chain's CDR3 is CASSQVFRTGIIQETQYF. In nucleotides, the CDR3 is TGCGCCAGCAGCCAAGTTTTTAGGACAGGGATCATCCAAGAGACCCAGTACTTC.

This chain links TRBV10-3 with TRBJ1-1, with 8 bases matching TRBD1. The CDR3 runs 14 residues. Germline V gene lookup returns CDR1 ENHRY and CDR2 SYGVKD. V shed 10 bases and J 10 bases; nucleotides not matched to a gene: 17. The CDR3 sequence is CATQPGGADFGAFF. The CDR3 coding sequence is TGTGCCACCCAGCCAGGGGGCGCGGATTTCGGAGCTTTCTTT.

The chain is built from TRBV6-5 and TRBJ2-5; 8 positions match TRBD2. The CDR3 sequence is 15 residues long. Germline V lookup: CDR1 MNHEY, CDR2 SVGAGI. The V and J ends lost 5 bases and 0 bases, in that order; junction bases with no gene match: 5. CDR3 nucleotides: TGTGCCAGCAGTAACGGCGGGGGGCACCAAGAGACCCAGTACTTC. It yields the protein CASSNGGGHQETQYF.

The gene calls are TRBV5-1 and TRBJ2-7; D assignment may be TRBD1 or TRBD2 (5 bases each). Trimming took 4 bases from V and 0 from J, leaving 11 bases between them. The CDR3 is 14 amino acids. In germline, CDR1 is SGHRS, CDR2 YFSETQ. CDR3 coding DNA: TGCGCCAGCAGCGGGGGTCAATCCTCCTACGAGCAGTACTTC. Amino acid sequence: CASSGGQSSYEQYF.

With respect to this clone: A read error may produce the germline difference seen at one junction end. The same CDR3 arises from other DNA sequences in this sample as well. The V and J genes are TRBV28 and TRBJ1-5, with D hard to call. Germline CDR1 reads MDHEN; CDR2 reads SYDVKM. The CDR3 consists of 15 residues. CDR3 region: CASSWALTGNQPQHF. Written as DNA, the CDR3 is TGTGCCAGCAGTTGGGCACTTACGGGCAACCAGCCCCAGCATTTT. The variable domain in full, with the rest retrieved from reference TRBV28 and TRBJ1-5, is DVKVTQSSRYLVKRTGEKVFLECVQDMDHENMFWYRQDPGLGLRLIYFSYDVKMKEKGDIPEGYSVSREKKERFSLILESASTNQTSMYLCASSWALTGNQPQHFGDGTRLSIL.

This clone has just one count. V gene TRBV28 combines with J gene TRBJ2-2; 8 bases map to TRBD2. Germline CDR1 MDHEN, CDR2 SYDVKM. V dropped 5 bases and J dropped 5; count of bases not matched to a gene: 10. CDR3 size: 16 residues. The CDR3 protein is CASSPLLRGGTGELFF. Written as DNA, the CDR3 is TGTGCCAGCAGTCCCCTACTTCGGGGGGGAACCGGGGAGCTGTTTTTT.

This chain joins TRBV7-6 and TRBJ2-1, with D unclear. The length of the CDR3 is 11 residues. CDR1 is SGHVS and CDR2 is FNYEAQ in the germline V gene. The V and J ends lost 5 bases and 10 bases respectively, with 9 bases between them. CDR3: CASSPGPEQFF. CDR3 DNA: TGTGCCAGCAGCCCTGGACCCGAGCAGTTCTTC.

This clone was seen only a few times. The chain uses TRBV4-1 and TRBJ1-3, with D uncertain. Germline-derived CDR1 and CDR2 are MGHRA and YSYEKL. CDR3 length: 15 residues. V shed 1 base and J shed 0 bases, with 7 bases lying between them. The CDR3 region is CASSQVDSSGNTIYF. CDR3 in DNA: TGCGCCAGCAGCCAAGTGGACTCCTCTGGAAACACCATATATTTT.

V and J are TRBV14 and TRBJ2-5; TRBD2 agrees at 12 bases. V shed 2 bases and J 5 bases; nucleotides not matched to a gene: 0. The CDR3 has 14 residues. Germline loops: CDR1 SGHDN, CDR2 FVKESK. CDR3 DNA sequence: TGTGCCAGCAGCCAAACTAGCGGGAGGGAGACCCAGTACTTC. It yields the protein CASSQTSGRETQYF.

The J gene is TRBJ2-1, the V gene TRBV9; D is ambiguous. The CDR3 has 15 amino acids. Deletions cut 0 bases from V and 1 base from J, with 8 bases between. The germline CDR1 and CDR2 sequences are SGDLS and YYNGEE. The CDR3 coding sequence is TGTGCCAGCAGCGTAGCAGTCTGGTCCTACAATGAGCAGTTCTTC. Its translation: CASSVAVWSYNEQFF.

In nucleotides, the CDR3 is TGCGCCAGCAGCCCCGGGACAGGGAACTTGGGCTACACCTTC. As protein: CASSPGTGNLGYTF. The rearrangement links TRBV5-1 to TRBJ1-2; 9 bases line up with TRBD1. The CDR3 consists of 14 residues. Trimming at V came to 4 bases and at J to 8 bases, leaving 9 bases not matched to a gene. The germline CDR1 and CDR2 sequences are SGHRS and YFSETQ.

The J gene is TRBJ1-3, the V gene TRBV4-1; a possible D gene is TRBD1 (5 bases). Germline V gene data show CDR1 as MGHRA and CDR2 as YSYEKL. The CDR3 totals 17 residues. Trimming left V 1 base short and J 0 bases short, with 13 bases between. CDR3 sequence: CASSQGRAVSSGNTIYF. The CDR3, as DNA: TGCGCCAGCAGCCAAGGCAGGGCGGTAAGCTCTGGAAACACCATATATTTT.

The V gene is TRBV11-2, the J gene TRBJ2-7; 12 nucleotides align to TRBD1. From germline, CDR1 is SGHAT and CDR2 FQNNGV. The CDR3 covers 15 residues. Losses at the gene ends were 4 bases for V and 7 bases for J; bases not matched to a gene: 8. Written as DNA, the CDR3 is TGTGCCAGCAGCTCCCGGGACAGGGGGCACGGGGAGCAGTACTTC. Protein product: CASSSRDRGHGEQYF.

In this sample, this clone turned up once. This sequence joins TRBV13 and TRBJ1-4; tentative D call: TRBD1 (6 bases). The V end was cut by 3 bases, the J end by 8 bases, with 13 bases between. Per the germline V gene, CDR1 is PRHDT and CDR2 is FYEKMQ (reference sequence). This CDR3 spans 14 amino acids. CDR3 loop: CASSFGRGSEKLFF. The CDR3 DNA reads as TGTGCCAGCAGCTTCGGCAGGGGCAGCGAAAAACTGTTTTTT.

CDR3 coding DNA: TGTGCCAGCAGCGACCGGGACGGCGACTATGGCTACACCTTC. Encoded protein: CASSDRDGDYGYTF. The chain combines TRBV7-9 with TRBJ1-2; a possible D gene is TRBD1 (5 bases). V lost 5 bases and J lost 3, with 13 bases in between. Germline V gives CDR1 SEHNR, CDR2 FQNEAQ (reference sequence). The CDR3 is 14 residues long.

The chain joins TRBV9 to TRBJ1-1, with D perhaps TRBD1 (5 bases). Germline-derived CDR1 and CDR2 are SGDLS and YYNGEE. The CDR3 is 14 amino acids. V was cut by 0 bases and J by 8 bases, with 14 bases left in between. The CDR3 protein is CASSVAGTGDEAFF. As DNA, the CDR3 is TGTGCCAGCAGCGTAGCGGGGACTGGGGACGAAGCTTTCTTT.

In nucleotides, the CDR3 is TGTGCCAGCAGTCAGGACAGGGGAGGCTACACCTTC. Translation: CASSQDRGGYTF. The rearrangement uses TRBV6-6 and TRBJ1-2; 9 bases are a match to TRBD1. This CDR3 is 12 amino acids long. The germline gives CDR1 MNHNY, CDR2 SVGAGI (reference sequence). V lost 5 bases and J lost 8; bases outside the gene matches: 3.

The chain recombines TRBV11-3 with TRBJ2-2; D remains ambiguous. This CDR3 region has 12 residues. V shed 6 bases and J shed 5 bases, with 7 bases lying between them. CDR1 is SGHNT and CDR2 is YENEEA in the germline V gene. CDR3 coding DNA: TGTGCCAGCAGACAGTTAACCGGGGAGCTGTTTTTT. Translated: CASRQLTGELFF.